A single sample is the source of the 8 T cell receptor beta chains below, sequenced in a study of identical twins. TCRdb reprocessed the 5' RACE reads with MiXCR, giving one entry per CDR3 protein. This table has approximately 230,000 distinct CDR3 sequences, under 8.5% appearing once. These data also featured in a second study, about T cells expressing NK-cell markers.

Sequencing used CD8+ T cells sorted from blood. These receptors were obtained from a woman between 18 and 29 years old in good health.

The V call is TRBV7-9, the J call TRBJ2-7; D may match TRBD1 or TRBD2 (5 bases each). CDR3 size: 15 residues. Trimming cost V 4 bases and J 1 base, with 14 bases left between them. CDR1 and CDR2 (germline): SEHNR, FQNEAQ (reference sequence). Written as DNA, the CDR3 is TGTGCCAGCAGCTCCTCGGGACCGACATCCTACGAGCAGTACTTC. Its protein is CASSSSGPTSYEQYF. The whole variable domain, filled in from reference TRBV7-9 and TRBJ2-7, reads DTGVSQNPRHKITKRGQNVTFRCDPISEHNRLYWYRQTLGQGPEFLTYFQNEAQLEKSRLLSDRFSAERPKGSFSTLEIQRTEQGDSAMYLCASSSSGPTSYEQYFGPGTRLTVT.

The CDR3 DNA is TGTGCCAGCAGCTCAGACCGGGACGGAATGAACACTGAAGCTTTCTTT. Encoded protein: CASSSDRDGMNTEAFF. The rearrangement uses TRBV7-6 and TRBJ1-1; a possible D gene is TRBD1 (5 bases). Per germline, CDR1 SGHVS and CDR2 FNYEAQ. V was cut by 4 bases and J by 0 bases, with 15 bases left in between. The CDR3 runs 16 residues.

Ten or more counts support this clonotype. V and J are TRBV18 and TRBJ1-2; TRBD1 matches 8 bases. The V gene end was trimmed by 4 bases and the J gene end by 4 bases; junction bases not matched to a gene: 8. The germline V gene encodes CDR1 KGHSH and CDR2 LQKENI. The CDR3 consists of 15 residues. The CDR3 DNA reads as TGTGCCAGCTCACTAAGGACGGACAGGGTCTATGGCTACACCTTC. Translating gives CASSLRTDRVYGYTF.

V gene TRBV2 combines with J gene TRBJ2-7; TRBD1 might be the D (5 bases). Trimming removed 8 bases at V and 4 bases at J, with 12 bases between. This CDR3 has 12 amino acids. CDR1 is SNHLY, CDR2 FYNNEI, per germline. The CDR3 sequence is CASGAVSYEQYF. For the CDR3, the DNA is TGTGCCAGCGGGGCAGTTTCTTACGAGCAGTACTTC.

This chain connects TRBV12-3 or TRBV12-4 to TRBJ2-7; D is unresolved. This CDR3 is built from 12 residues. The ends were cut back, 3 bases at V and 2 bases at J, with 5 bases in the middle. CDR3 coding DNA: TGTGCCAGCAGTTTCGTGACCTACGAGCAGTACTTC. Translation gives CASSFVTYEQYF.

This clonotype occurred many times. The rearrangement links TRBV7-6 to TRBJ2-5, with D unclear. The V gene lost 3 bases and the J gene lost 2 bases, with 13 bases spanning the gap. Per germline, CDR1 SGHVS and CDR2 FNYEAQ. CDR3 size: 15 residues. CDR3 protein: CASSFTDRFQETQYF. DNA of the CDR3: TGTGCCAGCAGCTTTACGGACCGATTTCAAGAGACCCAGTACTTC.

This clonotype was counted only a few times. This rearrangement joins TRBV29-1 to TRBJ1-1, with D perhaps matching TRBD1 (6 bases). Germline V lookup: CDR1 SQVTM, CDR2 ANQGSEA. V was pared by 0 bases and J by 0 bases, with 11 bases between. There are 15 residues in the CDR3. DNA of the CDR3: TGCAGCGTTGAAGAAAGGGGGACTGTGAACACTGAAGCTTTCTTT. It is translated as CSVEERGTVNTEAFF.

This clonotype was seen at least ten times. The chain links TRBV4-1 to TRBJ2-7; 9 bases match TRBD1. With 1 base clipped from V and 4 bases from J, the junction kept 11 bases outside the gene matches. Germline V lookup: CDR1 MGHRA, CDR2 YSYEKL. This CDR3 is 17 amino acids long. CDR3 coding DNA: TGCGCCAGCAGCCAAGTCCCCTCCCCGACAGGGGGTTACGAGCAGTACTTC. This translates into CASSQVPSPTGGYEQYF.